These T cell receptor beta chains were read from a single sample in a study of blood T cell repertoires in COVID-19. This table comes from immunoSEQ multiplex PCR, and its TCRdb copy is limited to in-frame clones, with some not included. The table has 35,000 to 45,000 clones, 86% seen once. Sequencing was done on a sample of peripheral blood. These receptors were obtained from a man aged 40-49 years with active COVID-19. The CDR3 runs from the conserved cysteine through the conserved F or W. The D gene is left open where the match is weak. Size is stated for part of the rows, as once, few or many counts, or as a class when the clone is expanded.

d_gene	v_gene	abundance	j_gene	CDR3nt	CDR3aa
NA	TRBV27	NA	TRBJ2-7	TGTGCCAGCAGTTCCTCACAGGGAGACGAGCAGTACTTC	CASSSSQGDEQYF
TRBD1	TRBV6-1	once	TRBJ1-3	TGTGCCAGCAGTGCCCCGGGACAGAAGATTTTCTCTGGAAACACCATATATTTT	CASSAPGQKIFSGNTIYF
NA	TRBV27	NA	TRBJ2-1	TGTGCCAGCACCCCGGACAGATACAATGAGCAGTTCTTC	CASTPDRYNEQFF
TRBD1	TRBV29-1	NA	TRBJ2-7	TGCAGCGTTGTAAAGACAGGGAACTACGAGCAGTACTTC	CSVVKTGNYEQYF
NA	TRBV27	NA	TRBJ2-7	TGTGCCAGCAGTTTTGAGTCAGGGTCCTACGAGCAGTACTTC	CASSFESGSYEQYF
NA	TRBV5-4	few	TRBJ2-7	TGTGCCAGCAGCTTGCTATCAGGGAAATTCTACGAGCAGTACTTC	CASSLLSGKFYEQYF
TRBD1	TRBV7-3	NA	TRBJ2-1	TGTGCCAGCAGCCGGACAGGGGTCAGAGGCAATGAGCAGTTCTTC	CASSRTGVRGNEQFF
TRBD2	TRBV14	NA	TRBJ2-3	TGTGCCAGCAGCCAAGTACCGGGGGGTACGCAGTATTTT	CASSQVPGGTQYF
TRBD1	TRBV19	once	TRBJ1-2	TGTGCCAGTAGAGGGACAGGGGGAAACTATGGCTACACCTTC	CASRGTGGNYGYTF
TRBD2	TRBV6-4	NA	TRBJ2-2	TGTGCCAGCAGTGACGGGAGGGACACCGGGGAGCTGTTTTTT	CASSDGRDTGELFF
NA	TRBV20-1	NA	TRBJ2-7	TGCAGTGCTAGATCCGAGATCGAGCAGTACTTC	CSARSEIEQYF
NA	TRBV5-1	NA	TRBJ1-2	TGCGCCAGCAGCTCCACAGATTCCTATGGCTACACCTTC	CASSSTDSYGYTF
NA	TRBV6-4	few	TRBJ1-6	TGTGCCAGCAGTGACGGGCAGCAACATTCACCCCTCCACTTT	CASSDGQQHSPLHF
NA	TRBV3-1/TRBV3-2	NA	TRBJ1-3	TGTGCCAGCAGCCAAGCCCACTCTGGAAACACCATATATTTT	CASSQAHSGNTIYF
TRBD2	TRBV5-6	NA	TRBJ2-7	TGTGCCAGCAGCTTGGCCGGGACTAGCGGAAACTACGAGCAGTACTTC	CASSLAGTSGNYEQYF
TRBD2	TRBV19	NA	TRBJ2-7	TGTGCCAGTAGTTTCGGACTAGGACCTTACGAGCAGTACTTC	CASSFGLGPYEQYF
NA	TRBV30	few	TRBJ1-2	TGTGCCTGGAGCCAACACCCCCGAGGACAAGGCTACACCTTC	CAWSQHPRGQGYTF
NA	TRBV2	NA	TRBJ2-4	TGTGCCAGCAGTGAAAGGCAGGGTTTTGTAGGAAACATTCAGTACTTC	CASSERQGFVGNIQYF
NA	TRBV7-6	once	TRBJ2-1	TGTGCCAGCAGCTTAGTGAGTGGGAGGAAGAATGAGCAGTTCTTC	CASSLVSGRKNEQFF
NA	TRBV9	NA	TRBJ1-1	TGTGCCAGCAGCCCCCGGTCCGACACTGAAGCTTTCTTT	CASSPRSDTEAFF
NA	TRBV7-8	few	TRBJ1-2	TGTGCCAGCAGCCCCGGGGGCTATGGCTACACCTTC	CASSPGGYGYTF
TRBD2	TRBV30	NA	TRBJ2-2	TGTGCCTGGAGCCCCGGGGTCTTGTGGGGGGGAATCCCCGAGGAGCTGTTTTTT	CAWSPGVLWGGIPEELFF
NA	TRBV4-2	few	TRBJ2-3	TGTGCCAGCAGCCAAGGGGACTCGGCAGATACGCAGTATTTT	CASSQGDSADTQYF
NA	TRBV18	NA	TRBJ1-2	TGTGCCAGCTCATTTGGGACGGGACTTGGCTACACCTTC	CASSFGTGLGYTF
TRBD1	TRBV27	NA	TRBJ1-6	TGTGCCAGCAGTCCCCTCCAGGGGGTCGATTCACCCCTCCACTTT	CASSPLQGVDSPLHF
NA	TRBV28	NA	TRBJ1-3	TGTGCCAGCAGTTCCCTACCCCCCCGAGGGGGAAACACCATATATTTT	CASSSLPPRGGNTIYF
TRBD2	TRBV5-4	NA	TRBJ2-5	TGTGCCAGCAGAGCCGGGACTAGCGGACAAGAGACCCAGTACTTC	CASRAGTSGQETQYF
NA	TRBV30	NA	TRBJ2-1	TGTGCCTGGAGTAACCCGGATTCCCTCGGGGGTAGTGAGCAGTTCTTC	CAWSNPDSLGGSEQFF
NA	TRBV15	few	TRBJ1-5	TGTGCCACCAGCATCCAGGGCCCTAGCAATCAGCCCCAGCATTTT	CATSIQGPSNQPQHF
TRBD2	TRBV6-2/TRBV6-3	once	TRBJ2-3	TGTGCCAGCAGTCACCAGCGGGGTGGTGATACGCAGTATTTT	CASSHQRGGDTQYF
TRBD1	TRBV7-2	NA	TRBJ1-1	TGTGCCAGCAGCTCAGGGGGGACAACTTTTGAAGCTTTCTTT	CASSSGGTTFEAFF
NA	TRBV11-2	NA	TRBJ2-7	TGTGCCAGCAGCTTAGGGCTAGGCATGGACAGTTTCTACGAGCAGTACTTC	CASSLGLGMDSFYEQYF
TRBD2	TRBV18	NA	TRBJ2-1	TGTGCCAGCTCACCACTGTGGACTAGCGGGAGGGACAATGAGCAGTTCTTC	CASSPLWTSGRDNEQFF
NA	TRBV7-9	NA	TRBJ1-4	TGTGCCAGCAGCCCTCGACAGCCTCTAATCGAAAAACTGTTTTTT	CASSPRQPLIEKLFF
TRBD1	TRBV7-2	NA	TRBJ2-6	TGTGCCAGCAGCTTAGCGCGAGGACAGGGAGGCTCTGGGGCCAACGTCCTGACTTTC	CASSLARGQGGSGANVLTF
TRBD1	TRBV10-3	NA	TRBJ1-2	TGTGCCATCAGCAGGACAGGGGGTAGCTATGGCTACACCTTC	CAISRTGGSYGYTF
NA	TRBV11-2	NA	TRBJ2-5	TGTGCCAGCAGCTTAGCCCGGCTAGCGCCCCAAGAGACCCAGTACTTC	CASSLARLAPQETQYF
NA	TRBV10-3	once	TRBJ1-1	TGTGCCATCGGAAGTAGTACAGGTTCCGAAGCTTTCTTT	CAIGSSTGSEAFF
NA	TRBV10-2	NA	TRBJ2-7	TGCGCCAGCAGTGTAGGAGGGTCCTACGAGCAGTACTTC	CASSVGGSYEQYF
NA	TRBV5-1	NA	TRBJ2-2	TGCGCCAGCAGCGAGGAACTGAACACCGGGGAGCTGTTTTTT	CASSEELNTGELFF
TRBD2	TRBV14	NA	TRBJ2-1	TGTGCCAGCAGTGAGCCGGGGAGGGTCACGGGCGGCGAGCAGTTCTTC	CASSEPGRVTGGEQFF
TRBD2	TRBV5-1	NA	TRBJ2-2	TGCGCCAGCAGCAGGACTAGCGGGATCACCGGGGAGCTGTTTTTT	CASSRTSGITGELFF
NA	TRBV6-6	NA	TRBJ1-1	TGTGCCAGCAGTAACTATCGGGGGACCGAGCCGCATGAAGCTTTCTTT	CASSNYRGTEPHEAFF
TRBD1	TRBV5-1	NA	TRBJ2-5	TGCGCCAGCAGTCTACAAACAGGGGTCCAAGAGACCCAGTACTTC	CASSLQTGVQETQYF
TRBD2	TRBV28	NA	TRBJ2-7	TGTGCCAGCAGTTCCCTATTGTTTGCTAGCGGGAGAAACGAGCAGTACTTC	CASSSLLFASGRNEQYF
TRBD1	TRBV7-6	NA	TRBJ2-1	TGTGCCAGCAGCTGGCCGGGACAGGGGAAAGGCAATGAGCAGTTCTTC	CASSWPGQGKGNEQFF
TRBD2	TRBV11-2	NA	TRBJ2-2	TGTGCCAGCAGCTCTTCGCGAGGTAGCGGGGGAAGGACCGGGGAGCTGTTTTTT	CASSSSRGSGGRTGELFF
TRBD1	TRBV30	NA	TRBJ1-1	TGTGCCTGGAGGGACAGGGCTGAAGCTTTCTTT	CAWRDRAEAFF
TRBD2	TRBV20-1	NA	TRBJ2-2	TGCAGTGCTAGTTTACTAGCGGAGGTCGGGGAGCTGTTTTTT	CSASLLAEVGELFF
TRBD2	TRBV28	NA	TRBJ2-3	TGTGCCAGCAGCCCTGGGGCGGGGGGTACGCAGTATTTT	CASSPGAGGTQYF
TRBD1	TRBV28	NA	TRBJ1-2	TGTGCCAGCAGTGGCGACAGGGAAATAGAAGACTATGGCTACACCTTC	CASSGDREIEDYGYTF
NA	TRBV7-9	NA	TRBJ1-3	TGTGCCAGCAGCTTAGTCGGACTAAGCTCTGGAAACACCATATATTTT	CASSLVGLSSGNTIYF
TRBD1	TRBV10-3	NA	TRBJ2-5	TGTGCCATCAGTGATGGGGGACAGGGGAACCAAGAGACCCAGTACTTC	CAISDGGQGNQETQYF
TRBD2	TRBV5-1	NA	TRBJ2-2	TGCGCCAGCAGCTTGGTGGCTAGCGGGAACACCGGGGAGCTGTTTTTT	CASSLVASGNTGELFF
TRBD1	TRBV6-6	NA	TRBJ2-2	TGTGCCAGCAGTCTTTCTGTAGGACAGGGGGCCGAAGCGAACACCGGGGAGCTGTTTTTT	CASSLSVGQGAEANTGELFF